One sample yielded the 29 T cell receptor beta chains listed below, sequenced in a study of blood T cell repertoires in COVID-19. Clones were read by immunoSEQ multiplex PCR, and TCRdb kept only the in-frame ones, dropping some. The table has 250,000 to 350,000 clones, about 88% seen once; the top ten hold around 13%. Sequencing input: peripheral blood. Every receptor here comes from a woman aged 55-69 years with acute or convalescent COVID-19.

The rearrangement links TRBV18 to TRBJ1-1; the D gene is possibly TRBD1 (5 bases). The CDR3 contains 14 residues. The V and J ends lost 6 bases and 2 bases respectively, with 13 bases between them. Germline-derived CDR1 and CDR2 are KGHSH and LQKENI. CDR3 region: CASSPVGVNTEAFF. The CDR3 bases are TGTGCCAGCTCCCCTGTAGGGGTAAACACTGAAGCTTTCTTT.

Regarding this clone: A read error may produce the germline difference seen at one junction end. The chain carries TRBV6-2 or TRBV6-3 and TRBJ1-4; 7 bases agree with TRBD1. CDR3 length: 15 amino acids. CDR1 MNHEY and CDR2 SVGEGT come from the germline V gene. CDR3 sequence (DNA): TGTGCCAGCAGTCACTCCGGGACAGAAAGGGAAAAACTGTTTTTT. Translation: CASSHSGTEREKLFF.

The V gene is TRBV5-6, the J gene TRBJ1-3; maybe TRBD1 (6 bases). Germline-derived CDR1 and CDR2 are SGHDT and YYEEEE. The CDR3 loop spans 16 amino acids. Trimming cost V 4 bases and J 2 bases, with 16 bases left between them. The CDR3 here is CASSQITGFAGNTIYF. DNA of the CDR3: TGTGCCAGCAGCCAAATAACAGGGTTTGCTGGAAACACCATATATTTT.

This clone was detected once. V is TRBV30 and J is TRBJ1-3; possibly TRBD1 for D (6 bases). V gave up 2 bases and J gave up 2 bases, with 13 bases separating them. Germline CDR1 GTSNPN, CDR2 SVGIG (reference sequence). The CDR3 has 15 residues. CDR3 sequence: CAWSPSGGPGNTIYF. As DNA, the CDR3 is TGTGCCTGGAGTCCCTCGGGGGGGCCTGGAAACACCATATATTTT.

This clone is a singleton in its sample. V is TRBV7-2 and J is TRBJ1-1; D unresolved. Trimming stripped 7 bases from V and 2 bases from J, with 14 bases between. Per germline, CDR1 SGHTA and CDR2 FQGNSA. The CDR3 contains 14 residues. CDR3 protein: CASNTPGRNTEAFF. For the CDR3, the DNA is TGTGCCAGCAACACACCTGGCCGCAACACTGAAGCTTTCTTT.

To note about this clone: In the same sample, other DNA sequences code for this CDR3. The chain links TRBV7-9 to TRBJ2-1; weak D call: TRBD1 (6 bases). The germline CDR1 and CDR2 sequences are SEHNR and FQNEAQ (reference sequence). Trimming removed 4 bases at V and 7 bases at J, with 8 bases between. The CDR3 covers 12 residues. The CDR3: CASSSQGNEQFF. The CDR3 bases are TGTGCCAGCAGCTCCCAGGGGAATGAGCAGTTCTTC.

V is TRBV7-9 and J is TRBJ1-5; D might be TRBD1 (6 bases). The CDR3 is 13 amino acids. V was clipped by 5 bases and J by 4 bases, with 9 bases between them. Germline V gene sequence: CDR1 SEHNR, CDR2 FQNEAQ (reference sequence). The CDR3 DNA reads as TGTGCCAGCAGCCCAGGACAGAATCAGCCCCAGCATTTT. Protein: CASSPGQNQPQHF.

This chain uses TRBV7-8 with TRBJ1-5, with no clear D. The germline V gene has CDR1 SGHVS and CDR2 FQNEAQ. Trimming cost V 6 bases and J 0 bases, with 12 bases left between them. There are 15 residues in the CDR3. The CDR3 sequence: CASSVEGSSNQPQHF. The CDR3 DNA sequence: TGTGCCAGCAGTGTAGAGGGTAGTAGCAATCAGCCCCAGCATTTT. Filled out from reference TRBV7-8 and TRBJ1-5, the complete variable domain reads GAGVSQSPRYKVAKRGQDVALRCDPISGHVSLFWYQQALGQGPEFLTYFQNEAQLDKSGLPSDRFFAERPEGSVSTLKIQRTQQEDSAVYLCASSVEGSSNQPQHFGDGTRLSIL.

CDR3 DNA: TGTGCCAGCAGCGCCCTAGCTGGGAACCCGAAAGTACACTACAATGAGCAGTTCTTC. Its translation: CASSALAGNPKVHYNEQFF. V and J are TRBV7-6 and TRBJ2-1; TRBD2 is a possible D gene (5 bases). Germline V gene lookup returns CDR1 SGHVS and CDR2 FNYEAQ. V shed 5 bases and J shed 3 bases, with 26 bases lying between them. The CDR3 totals 19 residues.

V usage is TRBV6-2 or TRBV6-3 and J usage is TRBJ2-1; 8 bases are a match to TRBD2. The germline gives CDR1 MNHEY, CDR2 SVGEGT. The CDR3 covers 14 residues. Trimming removed 4 bases from V and 6 bases from J; junction bases left unmatched: 5. The CDR3, as DNA: TGTGCCAGCAGTTGGAGCGGGGGCCCCAATGAGCAGTTCTTC. It translates to CASSWSGGPNEQFF.

The rearrangement uses TRBV11-3 and TRBJ2-1; tentatively, D is TRBD1 (5 bases). Trimming took off 3 bases at V and 4 bases at J, with 19 bases between the two ends. In germline, CDR1 is SGHNT, CDR2 YENEEA. CDR3 length: 17 amino acids. The CDR3 DNA follows: TGTGCCAGCAGCTTGGCAGGGCCCCATGCTGTTTACAATGAGCAGTTCTTC. This gives the protein CASSLAGPHAVYNEQFF.

The chain employs TRBV5-6 and TRBJ2-1, with TRBD2 matching over 12 bases. Germline V gene lookup returns CDR1 SGHDT and CDR2 YYEEEE. V dropped 5 bases and J dropped 6; count of bases not matched to a gene: 9. The CDR3 spans 16 residues. Here the CDR3 reads CASRPRTSGVPNEQFF. The CDR3 coding sequence is TGTGCCAGCAGACCCAGGACTAGCGGGGTTCCCAATGAGCAGTTCTTC.

J is TRBJ2-3 and V is TRBV7-9; D unclear. Germline assignment: CDR1 SEHNR and CDR2 FQNEAQ (reference sequence). There are 18 residues in the CDR3. The germline V and J ends were trimmed by 1 base and 3 bases, with 20 bases remaining between them. The CDR3 nucleotides are TGTGCCAGCAGCTTAGTGTCGTCAGCGTTCGCCCTAACAGATACGCAGTATTTT. Its translation is CASSLVSSAFALTDTQYF. The variable domain in full, with the rest retrieved from reference TRBV7-9 and TRBJ2-3, is DTGVSQNPRHKITKRGQNVTFRCDPISEHNRLYWYRQTLGQGPEFLTYFQNEAQLEKSRLLSDRFSAERPKGSFSTLEIQRTEQGDSAMYLCASSLVSSAFALTDTQYFGPGTRLTVL.

V is TRBV28 and J is TRBJ1-6, with TRBD1 matching over 9 bases. This CDR3 region has 14 residues. Germline V CDR1 and CDR2: MDHEN, SYDVKM. Trimming at V came to 3 bases and at J to 10 bases, leaving 4 bases not matched to a gene. DNA for the CDR3: TGTGCCAGCAGTTTGAGACAGGGGGGATCACCCCTCCACTTT. This codes for CASSLRQGGSPLHF.

The chain links TRBV7-2 to TRBJ2-7; 12 bases agree with TRBD2. Germline V gene lookup returns CDR1 SGHTA and CDR2 FQGNSA. V dropped 5 bases and J dropped 2; count of bases not matched to a gene: 4. This CDR3 has 15 residues. The CDR3 reads CASSQRLAGAYEQYF. Here the CDR3 DNA reads TGTGCCAGCAGCCAAAGACTAGCGGGGGCCTACGAGCAGTACTTC.

The chain carries TRBV7-2 and TRBJ2-7; 7 bases align to TRBD1. The CDR3 loop spans 13 amino acids. Germline trimming cut 3 bases from V and 2 bases from J; bases unmatched to any gene: 1. Germline loops: CDR1 SGHTA, CDR2 FQGNSA. The CDR3: CASSFTGAYEQYF. The CDR3 DNA follows: TGTGCCAGCAGCTTTACAGGGGCCTACGAGCAGTACTTC. Full variable domain (outside the CDR3, taken from reference TRBV7-2 and TRBJ2-7): GAGVSQSPSNKVTEKGKDVELRCDPISGHTALYWYRQSLGQGLEFLIYFQGNSAPDKSGLPSDRFSAERTGGSVSTLTIQRTQQEDSAVYLCASSFTGAYEQYFGPGTRLTVT.

This clone has a single count. This chain's CDR3 is CASRGGTYEQYF. The CDR3 region has the DNA TGTGCCAGCAGAGGGGGTACCTACGAGCAGTACTTC. The chain has TRBV12-3 or TRBV12-4 and TRBJ2-7; TRBD1 might be the D (6 bases). V lost 6 bases and J 2 bases, leaving 8 bases between the germline ends. The CDR3 contains 12 residues.

The V call is TRBV4-1, the J call TRBJ2-2; 8 bases line up with TRBD1. The junction had 8 bases not matched to a gene; V was cut back by 8 bases and J by 6 bases. Germline assignment: CDR1 MGHRA and CDR2 YSYEKL. The CDR3 consists of 14 residues. CDR3 nucleotides: TGCGCCAGCCGACAGGGGTATGGGGCCGGGGAGCTGTTTTTT. This encodes CASRQGYGAGELFF.

This chain links TRBV5-6 with TRBJ1-6; the D gene is possibly TRBD1 (6 bases). The CDR3 has 16 amino acids. V lost 4 bases to trimming and J lost 7 bases, with 18 bases between them. Germline V gene data show CDR1 as SGHDT and CDR2 as YYEEEE. CDR3 coding DNA: TGTGCCAGCAGCAATTCACAGGGACCGACGAATTCACCCCTCCACTTT. Translating gives CASSNSQGPTNSPLHF.

The rearrangement uses TRBV27 and TRBJ1-3; 9 nucleotides match TRBD1. V was pared by 4 bases and J by 2 bases, with 9 bases of the junction left unmatched. The CDR3 consists of 17 residues. Germline values: CDR1 MNHEY, CDR2 SMNVEV (reference sequence). CDR3 coding DNA: TGTGCCAGCAGTTCCGGACAGGGGATAAGAACTGGAAACACCATATATTTT. Residues: CASSSGQGIRTGNTIYF.

This rearrangement joins TRBV6-2 or TRBV6-3 to TRBJ2-3; unclear D gene. The ends were cut back, 2 bases at V and 4 bases at J, with 10 bases in the middle. The CDR3 runs 14 residues. In germline, CDR1 is MNHEY, CDR2 SVGEGT. In DNA form, the CDR3 reads TGTGCCAGCAGTTACCTATCCCCTGCAGATACGCAGTATTTT. Translating gives CASSYLSPADTQYF.

The chain carries TRBV11-3 and TRBJ2-1, with D possibly TRBD1 on 5 matching bases. This CDR3 is built from 15 residues. Trimming shortened V by 1 base and J by 4 bases, and 11 bases separated the two germline ends. The germline V gene has CDR1 SGHNT and CDR2 YENEEA. CDR3 DNA sequence: TGTGCCAGCAGCTTAGGGCAGGGATCATACAATGAGCAGTTCTTC. It is translated as CASSLGQGSYNEQFF.

The CDR3 region is CAISESGTGGTYEQYF. CDR3 nucleotide sequence: TGTGCCATCAGTGAGTCCGGGACAGGGGGGACCTACGAGCAGTACTTC. The chain carries TRBV10-3 and TRBJ2-7; 11 positions match TRBD1. The germline CDR1 and CDR2 sequences are ENHRY and SYGVKD. The CDR3 contains 16 residues. J gave up 2 bases and V 0 bases, and 3 bases lay outside the gene matches.

The genes are TRBV5-4 and TRBJ1-2; possibly TRBD1 for D (6 bases). The ends were cut back, 7 bases at V and 5 bases at J, with 15 bases in the middle. The CDR3 has 13 residues. From germline, CDR1 is SGHNT and CDR2 YYREEE (reference sequence). DNA of the CDR3: TGTGCCAGCCGTGACAGGCCATCGTATGGCTACACCTTC. Amino acids: CASRDRPSYGYTF. The full variable domain, rest sourced from reference TRBV5-4 and TRBJ1-2, is ETGVTQSPTHLIKTRGQQVTLRCSSQSGHNTVSWYQQALGQGPQFIFQYYREEENGRGNFPPRFSGLQFPNYSSELNVNALELDDSALYLCASRDRPSYGYTFGSGTRLTVV.

CDR3 sequence reads: CASNDRGRVGETQYF. The CDR3 nucleotides read TGTGCCAGCAACGACAGAGGGAGGGTCGGGGAGACCCAGTACTTC. This sequence joins TRBV6-5 and TRBJ2-5; 7 nucleotides agree with TRBD2. The CDR3 consists of 15 residues. Looked up from germline, CDR1 is MNHEY and CDR2 is SVGAGI. The ends lost 7 bases at V and 5 bases at J; junction bases unmatched: 13.

This clone was recorded only once. CDR3 sequence: CASESVSTDTQYF. The DNA for the CDR3 is TGTGCCTCCGAATCAGTAAGCACAGATACGCAGTATTTT. This chain connects TRBV10-3 to TRBJ2-3; D unresolved. The CDR3 covers 13 residues. CDR1 and CDR2 from the germline V gene are ENHRY and SYGVKD. Trimming removed 11 bases from V and 0 bases from J, with 12 bases in between.

This sequence joins TRBV3-1 (or the pseudogene TRBV3-2) and TRBJ1-4; D remains unclear. V lost 3 bases and J 5 bases, leaving 7 bases between the germline ends. Per germline, CDR1 LGHDT and CDR2 YNNKEL (reference sequence). This CDR3 is 13 amino acids long. The CDR3: CASSQRQNEKLFF. The CDR3 DNA reads as TGTGCCAGCAGCCAGCGGCAGAATGAAAAACTGTTTTTT.

This rearrangement joins TRBV29-1 to TRBJ1-3; D remains ambiguous. V gave up 3 bases and J gave up 0 bases, with 6 bases separating them. The germline gives CDR1 SQVTM, CDR2 ANQGSEA. CDR3 length: 13 amino acids. The CDR3 region has the DNA TGCAGCGTTGACAGGCTCTCTGGAAACACCATATATTTT. This codes for CSVDRLSGNTIYF.

This chain joins TRBV6-6 and TRBJ1-3, with D perhaps matching TRBD1 (6 bases). CDR1 is MNHNY and CDR2 is SVGAGI in the germline V gene (reference sequence). V shed 0 bases and J shed 4 bases, with 7 bases lying between them. This CDR3 is built from 14 residues. The CDR3 DNA reads TGTGCCAGCAGTTACTCTGGACAGGGAAACACCATATATTTT. Protein: CASSYSGQGNTIYF.